One sample yielded the 18 T cell receptor beta chains listed below, sequenced in a study of shared clonotypes between healthy human individuals. Some clones are missing from TCRdb's copy, which holds only in-frame ones; the method was immunoSEQ multiplex PCR. The sample consists of about a million clones, under 80% of them appearing once. Sequenced: memory CD4+ T cells sorted from blood. Documented subset: CD45RA-negative fraction. The receptors originated from a man younger than 35 in good health.

The CDR3 nucleotides read TGCGCCAGCAGACGAGGACAGGAAAACACCGGGGAGCTGTTTTTT. Encoded protein: CASRRGQENTGELFF. The chain links TRBV5-1 to TRBJ2-2; 7 bases are shared with TRBD1. This CDR3 contains 15 residues. V lost 5 bases and J lost 2; bases outside the gene matches: 6. Germline V gene data show CDR1 as SGHRS and CDR2 as YFSETQ.

V gene TRBV6-1 combines with J gene TRBJ1-2; 7 nucleotides align to TRBD1. The junction had 6 bases not matched to a gene; V was cut back by 2 bases and J by 6 bases. The CDR3 length is 14 residues. CDR1 MNHNS and CDR2 SASEGT come from the germline V gene. The CDR3 nucleotides read TGTGCCAGCAGTGAACGACAGGGTGGCCATGGCTACACCTTC. It codes for CASSERQGGHGYTF.

The J gene is TRBJ1-2, the V gene TRBV4-1; 7 bases agree with TRBD1. The CDR3 is 18 amino acids. The germline V gene has CDR1 MGHRA and CDR2 YSYEKL. V was clipped by 0 bases and J by 4 bases; unmatched bases: 14. CDR3 bases: TGCGCCAGCAGCCAAGATAACCAATGGACAGGTGGCACCTATGGCTACACCTTC. Residues: CASSQDNQWTGGTYGYTF.

This clone was seen only a few times. The V call is TRBV30, the J call TRBJ1-4, with a possible D match to TRBD1 (6 bases). V was pared by 2 bases and J by 12 bases, with 16 bases between. Germline loops: CDR1 GTSNPN, CDR2 SVGIG (reference sequence). This CDR3 is 13 amino acids long. The CDR3 is CAWSKNRERELFF. The CDR3 bases are TGTGCCTGGAGTAAAAACAGGGAAAGAGAACTGTTTTTT.

This rearrangement joins TRBV6-1 to TRBJ1-2; 10 bases are a match to TRBD1. The CDR3 length is 16 residues. From germline, CDR1 is MNHNS and CDR2 SASEGT. The junction had 8 bases not matched to a gene; V was cut back by 1 base and J by 6 bases. CDR3 in amino acids: CASSEGGDRGNHGYTF. DNA of the CDR3: TGTGCCAGCAGTGAAGGGGGGGACAGGGGAAACCATGGCTACACCTTC.

The chain recombines TRBV10-3 with TRBJ2-1, with 7 bases lining up with TRBD1. This CDR3 has 15 amino acids. V lost 3 bases to trimming and J lost 1 base; unmatched junction nucleotides: 3. Per germline, CDR1 ENHRY and CDR2 SYGVKD. This chain's CDR3 is CAISDTGVSYNEQFF. As DNA, the CDR3 is TGTGCCATCAGTGATACAGGGGTATCCTACAATGAGCAGTTCTTC.

This chain links TRBV7-6 with TRBJ1-3; no clear D gene. Germline V lookup: CDR1 SGHVS, CDR2 FNYEAQ. V was trimmed by 3 bases and J by 4 bases, leaving 16 bases between them. The CDR3 is made up of 16 amino acids. The CDR3 DNA sequence: TGTGCCAGCAGCTTGCTGGAAATTGGGTACGGAAACACCATATATTTT. This gives the protein CASSLLEIGYGNTIYF. The full variable domain, completed using reference TRBV7-6 and TRBJ1-3, is GAGVSQSPRYKVTKRGQDVALRCDPISGHVSLYWYRQALGQGPEFLTYFNYEAQQDKSGLPNDRFSAERPEGSISTLTIQRTEQRDSAMYRCASSLLEIGYGNTIYFGEGSWLTVV.

The chain is built from TRBV27 and TRBJ1-2, with TRBD1 matching over 9 bases. This CDR3 comprises 16 residues. Germline values: CDR1 MNHEY, CDR2 SMNVEV (reference sequence). V was pared by 0 bases and J by 0 bases, with 2 bases of the junction left unmatched. The CDR3 DNA sequence: TGTGCCAGCAGTTTATCGGGACAGGGCCCTAACTATGGCTACACCTTC. Amino acids: CASSLSGQGPNYGYTF.

V and J are TRBV5-4 and TRBJ1-5; D ambiguous. This CDR3 is built from 13 residues. Germline V gene sequence: CDR1 SGHNT, CDR2 YYREEE (reference sequence). The V and J ends lost 0 bases and 3 bases respectively, with 4 bases between them. DNA of the CDR3: TGTGCCAGCAGCTTGGATTTCAATCAGCCCCAGCATTTT. Translation: CASSLDFNQPQHF.

A single count supports this clone. The chain joins TRBV27 to TRBJ1-6; no clear D gene. The V end lost 7 bases, the J end lost 9 bases, and 10 bases lay between the germline ends. CDR3 length: 12 residues. Germline V gives CDR1 MNHEY, CDR2 SMNVEV (reference sequence). The CDR3 loop reads CASTERGSPLHF. The CDR3 region has the DNA TGTGCCAGCACTGAGCGGGGTTCACCCCTCCACTTT.

The chain couples TRBV29-1 to TRBJ1-1; TRBD1 agrees at 8 bases. The ends lost 3 bases at V and 1 base at J; junction bases unmatched: 4. Germline V lookup: CDR1 SQVTM, CDR2 ANQGSEA. The CDR3 runs to 14 residues. In DNA form, the CDR3 reads TGCAGCGTTGAGAAACAGGGGGGGAACACTGAAGCTTTCTTT. Its translation is CSVEKQGGNTEAFF.

With regard to this clone: Possible read error: a much larger clone is one base away. The same CDR3 is also encoded by other DNA sequences in this sample. CDR3 DNA: TGTGCCAGCAGCTTAGGCACCTACGAGCAGTACTTC. Amino acids: CASSLGTYEQYF. This chain connects TRBV7-2 to TRBJ2-7; D is ambiguous. Germline V gene data show CDR1 as SGHTA and CDR2 as FQGNSA. V was cut by 1 base and J by 2 bases, with 3 bases left in between. The CDR3 extends over 12 amino acids.

Only one count was recorded for this clone. V usage is TRBV20-1 and J usage is TRBJ2-7, with D unresolved. Germline V gives CDR1 DFQATT, CDR2 SNEGSKA (reference sequence). Trimming stripped 5 bases from V and 12 bases from J, with 17 bases between. This CDR3 is built from 11 residues. The CDR3 bases are TGCAGTGCTTCTATGGCGGAGACCTCGTACTTC. This gives the protein CSASMAETSYF.

The chain has TRBV10-2 and TRBJ2-1; 7 bases are a match to TRBD2. Trimming removed 3 bases from V and 6 bases from J; junction bases left unmatched: 5. Germline CDR1 and CDR2: WSHSY and SAAADI. This CDR3 spans 14 amino acids. The CDR3 DNA follows: TGCGCCAGCAGTGAACAGACTAGCACCAATGAGCAGTTCTTC. Amino acids: CASSEQTSTNEQFF.

Turning to this clone: A much more abundant neighbour one base away suggests this may be a read error. Additional DNA sequences in this sample encode the identical CDR3. This sequence joins TRBV7-2 and TRBJ2-3, with D perhaps TRBD2 (6 bases). The CDR3 has 14 residues. Trimming removed 2 bases at V and 1 base at J, with 7 bases between. CDR1 and CDR2 from the germline V gene are SGHTA and FQGNSA. CDR3 bases: TGTGCCAGCAGCTTAAGCGGGCGCACAGATACGCAGTATTTT. Residues: CASSLSGRTDTQYF.

The J gene is TRBJ1-4, the V gene TRBV6-6, with TRBD1 as a possible D gene (6 bases). This CDR3 spans 15 amino acids. Looked up from germline, CDR1 is MNHNY and CDR2 is SVGAGI (reference sequence). V gave up 6 bases and J gave up 7 bases, with 18 bases separating them. The CDR3 sequence: CASSRMDRGGEKLFF. The CDR3 region has the DNA TGTGCCAGCAGCAGAATGGACCGAGGGGGTGAAAAACTGTTTTTT.

In regard to this clone: This same CDR3 is encoded by further DNA sequences in the sample. This chain links TRBV30 with TRBJ1-4; the D is unclear. The germline V gene has CDR1 GTSNPN and CDR2 SVGIG (reference sequence). The V end was cut by 2 bases, the J end by 8 bases, with 6 bases between. The CDR3 has 11 amino acids. The CDR3 nucleotides are TGTGCCTGGAGTCCTGAAGAAAAACTGTTTTTT. The encoded protein is CAWSPEEKLFF.

V is TRBV9 and J is TRBJ2-3, with 8 bases identical to TRBD2. From germline, CDR1 is SGDLS and CDR2 YYNGEE. CDR3 length equals 19 residues. V was pared by 3 bases and J by 0 bases, with 15 bases of the junction left unmatched. The DNA for the CDR3 is TGTGCCAGCAGCGCCCCACCTCCACTAGCGGCACCTAGCACAGATACGCAGTATTTT. Its protein product is CASSAPPPLAAPSTDTQYF.